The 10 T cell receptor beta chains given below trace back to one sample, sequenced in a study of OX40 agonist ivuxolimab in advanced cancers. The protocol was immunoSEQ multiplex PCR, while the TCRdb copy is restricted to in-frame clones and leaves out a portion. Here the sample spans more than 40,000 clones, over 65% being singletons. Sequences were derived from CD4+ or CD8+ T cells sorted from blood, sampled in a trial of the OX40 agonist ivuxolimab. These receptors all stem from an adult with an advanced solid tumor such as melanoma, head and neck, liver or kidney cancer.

This CDR3 is CASSHPRTGGEQYF. The CDR3 bases are TGTGCCAGCAGTCATCCAAGGACAGGGGGCGAGCAGTACTTC. The genes are TRBV6-6 and TRBJ2-7; 10 nucleotides agree with TRBD1. V dropped 5 bases and J dropped 6; count of bases not matched to a gene: 7. The CDR3 is 14 residues long. Germline loops: CDR1 MNHNY, CDR2 SVGAGI (reference sequence).

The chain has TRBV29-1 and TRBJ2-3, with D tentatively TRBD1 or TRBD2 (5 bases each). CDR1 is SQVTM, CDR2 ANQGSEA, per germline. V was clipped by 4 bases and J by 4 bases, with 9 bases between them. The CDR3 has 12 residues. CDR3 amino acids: CSVGGVADTQYF. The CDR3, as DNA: TGCAGCGTTGGAGGGGTAGCAGATACGCAGTATTTT.

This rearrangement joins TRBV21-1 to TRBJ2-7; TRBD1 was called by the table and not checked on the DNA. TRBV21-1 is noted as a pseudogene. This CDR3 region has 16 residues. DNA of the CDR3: TGTGCCAGCAGCTCCCGCCGGCCGACAGGAGGCTACGAGCAGTACTTC. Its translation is CASSSRRPTGGYEQYF.

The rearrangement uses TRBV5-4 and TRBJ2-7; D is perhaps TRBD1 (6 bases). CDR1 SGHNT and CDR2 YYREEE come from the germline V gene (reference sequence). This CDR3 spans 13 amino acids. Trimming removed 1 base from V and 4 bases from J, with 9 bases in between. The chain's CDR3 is CASSLPGEYEQYF. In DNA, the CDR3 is TGTGCCAGCAGCTTGCCAGGGGAATACGAGCAGTACTTC.

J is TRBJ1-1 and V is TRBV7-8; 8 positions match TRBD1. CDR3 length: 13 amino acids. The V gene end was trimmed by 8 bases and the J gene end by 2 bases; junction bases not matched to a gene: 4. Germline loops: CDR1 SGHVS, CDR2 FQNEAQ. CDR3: CASAGQGNTEAFF. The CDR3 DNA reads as TGTGCCAGCGCTGGACAGGGAAACACTGAAGCTTTCTTT.

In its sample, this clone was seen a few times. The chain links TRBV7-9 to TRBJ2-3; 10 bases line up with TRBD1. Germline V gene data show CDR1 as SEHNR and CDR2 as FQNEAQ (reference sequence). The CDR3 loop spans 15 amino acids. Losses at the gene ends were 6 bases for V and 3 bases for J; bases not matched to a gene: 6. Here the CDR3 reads CASRLTGGRTDTQYF. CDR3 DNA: TGTGCCAGCAGATTGACAGGGGGCCGGACAGATACGCAGTATTTT.

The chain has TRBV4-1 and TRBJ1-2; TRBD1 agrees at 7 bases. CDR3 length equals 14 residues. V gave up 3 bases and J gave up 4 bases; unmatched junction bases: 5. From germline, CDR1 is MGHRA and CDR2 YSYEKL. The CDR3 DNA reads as TGCGCCAGCAGCCATCCGGACAGGCGCTATGGCTACACCTTC. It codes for CASSHPDRRYGYTF.

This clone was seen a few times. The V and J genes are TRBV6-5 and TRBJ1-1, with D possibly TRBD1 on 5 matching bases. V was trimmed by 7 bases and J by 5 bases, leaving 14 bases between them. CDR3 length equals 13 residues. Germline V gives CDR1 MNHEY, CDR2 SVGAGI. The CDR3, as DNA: TGTGCCAGCACCCAGGGAGGGAGAACTGAAGCTTTCTTT. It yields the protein CASTQGGRTEAFF.

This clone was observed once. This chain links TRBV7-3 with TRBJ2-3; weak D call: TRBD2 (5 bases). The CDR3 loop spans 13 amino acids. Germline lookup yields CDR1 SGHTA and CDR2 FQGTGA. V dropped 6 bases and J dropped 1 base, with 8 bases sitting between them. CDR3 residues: CASRGAGTDTQYF. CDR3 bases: TGTGCCAGCAGGGGAGCAGGCACAGATACGCAGTATTTT.

CDR3 in DNA: TGTGCCATCAGTGAGCCCAATCGGGGCGGGCAAGAGACCCAGTACTTC. As protein: CAISEPNRGGQETQYF. The rearrangement uses TRBV10-3 and TRBJ2-5, with D tentatively TRBD1 or TRBD2 (5 bases each). The CDR3 totals 16 residues. In germline, CDR1 is ENHRY, CDR2 SYGVKD. V lost 2 bases to trimming and J lost 2 bases, with 15 bases between them.